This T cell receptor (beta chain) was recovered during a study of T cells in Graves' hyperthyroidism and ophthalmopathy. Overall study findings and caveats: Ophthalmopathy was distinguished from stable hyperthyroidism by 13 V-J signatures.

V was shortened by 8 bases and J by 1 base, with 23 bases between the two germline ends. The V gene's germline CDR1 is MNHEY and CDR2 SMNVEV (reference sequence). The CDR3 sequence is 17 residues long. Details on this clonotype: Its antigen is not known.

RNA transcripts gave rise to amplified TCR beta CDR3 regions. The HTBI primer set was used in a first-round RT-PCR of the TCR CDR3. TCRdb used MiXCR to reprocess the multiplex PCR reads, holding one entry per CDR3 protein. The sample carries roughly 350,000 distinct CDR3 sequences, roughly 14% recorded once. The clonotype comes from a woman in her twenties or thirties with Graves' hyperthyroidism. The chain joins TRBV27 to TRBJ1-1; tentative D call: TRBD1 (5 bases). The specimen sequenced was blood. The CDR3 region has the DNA TGTGCCAGCCTCCCCAGGTGGGGCCCCTTAGGGAACACTGAAGCTTTCTTT. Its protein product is CASLPRWGPLGNTEAFF.